Listed below are T cell receptor beta chains from one sample, sequenced in a study of graft-versus-host responses after intestinal transplantation. Antigen specificity for these receptors is unknown. Profiling relied on immunoSEQ multiplex PCR, and the TCRdb table lists in-frame clones only, not all of them. The data show about 28,000 clones, about four fifths seen once. Sequenced material: unstimulated CD8+ T cells sorted from spleen or lymph node cells, taken before intestinal transplant. Every receptor here comes from a human donor who received an intestinal transplant. The CDR3 runs from the conserved cysteine through the conserved F or W. The D gene is left open where the match is weak. Size values are once, few and many counts, or a class for expanded clones, and some rows have none.

>TRBV11-2|TRBJ1-5|.|TRBD1
TGTGCCAGCAGCTTTGGACAGGGGGCCAGGCAGCCCCAGCATTTT
CASSFGQGARQPQHF
>TRBV29-1|TRBJ2-1|.|TRBD2
TGCAGCGTTGAAGGTATAGCGGGCCGTGAGCAGTTCTTC
CSVEGIAGREQFF
>TRBV19|TRBJ2-5|.|.
TGTGCCAGTCGGGAGACCCAGTACTTC
CASRETQYF
>TRBV2|TRBJ2-1|once|.
TGTGCCAGCTCCGGGACGCGGACAGGAGGGAATGAGCAGTTCTTC
CASSGTRTGGNEQFF
>TRBV6-1|TRBJ2-3|few|TRBD2
TGTGCCAGCAGTGAAGGGCGGGGGGGGGCAGATACGCAGTATTTT
CASSEGRGGADTQYF
>TRBV28|TRBJ1-2|.|.
TGTGCCAGCAGCTTCGGGGGGGGTCTCTATGGCTACACCTTC
CASSFGGGLYGYTF
>TRBV7-9|TRBJ1-2|few|.
TGTGCCAGCAGCTTAGCGGCACAGGGACACATTAATGGCTACACCTTC
CASSLAAQGHINGYTF
>TRBV6-1|TRBJ2-7|.|TRBD2
TGTGCCAGCAGTGACAGCGGGGGGTTTGAGCAGTACTTC
CASSDSGGFEQYF
>TRBV18|TRBJ2-7|.|TRBD2
TGTGCCAGCTCCCACTCCGGACTAGCGGGGGGGCCATACGAGCAGTACTTC
CASSHSGLAGGPYEQYF
>TRBV18|TRBJ2-7|.|.
TGTGCCAGCCGACCTACGACAACCTACGAGCAGTACTTC
CASRPTTTYEQYF
>TRBV28|TRBJ1-6|.|TRBD1
TGTGCCAGCAGTTTCCCTGACAGGGGTTATTCACCCCTCCACTTT
CASSFPDRGYSPLHF
>TRBV7-9|TRBJ2-7|.|.
TGTGCCAGCAGCCCACTCTTGGAGCAGTACTTC
CASSPLLEQYF
>TRBV5-1|TRBJ2-5|once|TRBD1
TGCGCCAGGGGGGGACAGGGGGTAGGGGAGACCCAGTACTTC
CARGGQGVGETQYF
>TRBV29-1|TRBJ2-1|.|.
TGCAGCGTTGAAGAAGTCCCGGGACAATTGAATGAGCAGTTCTTC
CSVEEVPGQLNEQFF
>TRBV13|TRBJ2-1|.|.
TGTGCCAGCAGCTTAGGTCAGGGGCGCCCCAATGAGCAGTTCTTC
CASSLGQGRPNEQFF
>TRBV2|TRBJ2-3|.|TRBD2
TGTGCCAGCAGTGGCCTAGCGGTCCGCACAGATACGCAGTATTTT
CASSGLAVRTDTQYF
>TRBV11-2|TRBJ1-2|.|.
TGTGCCAGCAGCTTAGATCAGGACAGTACTAACTATGGCTACACCTTC
CASSLDQDSTNYGYTF
>TRBV28|TRBJ2-1|.|.
TGTGCCAGCAGTGCCCGACAGTGGAATGAGCAGTTCTTC
CASSARQWNEQFF
>TRBV6-5|TRBJ2-5|.|TRBD2
TGTGCCAGCAGTCAGGGGACTAGCGGAGAGACCCAGTACTTC
CASSQGTSGETQYF
>TRBV29-1|TRBJ2-7|few|.
TGCAGCGTTGAAGATGTCCAGGGCTACGAGCAGTACTTC
CSVEDVQGYEQYF
>TRBV12-1|TRBJ2-5|.|.
TGTGCCAGCAGCCCCAAAGAGACCCAGTACTTC
CASSPKETQYF
>TRBV7-6|TRBJ1-2|.|.
TGTGCCAGCAGCTTCCTTACCGCCCCCGACTCTAACTATGGCTACACCTTC
CASSFLTAPDSNYGYTF
>TRBV5-4|TRBJ2-7|few|.
TGTGCCAGCAGCTTTGAGGGAGGGGGGTTGCACGAGCAGTACTTC
CASSFEGGGLHEQYF
>TRBV6-5|TRBJ2-6|.|TRBD2
TGTGCCAGCGGGGGGGAGGGTTCTGGGGCCAACGTCCTGACTTTC
CASGGEGSGANVLTF
>TRBV19|TRBJ2-1|.|TRBD1
TGTGCCAGTAATACAGGGGTCCCCTACAATGAGCAGTTCTTC
CASNTGVPYNEQFF
>TRBV11-2|TRBJ1-1|.|.
TGTGCCAGCAGACCTTGGGCAGGGCGAGCCCCCACTGAAGCTTTCTTT
CASRPWAGRAPTEAFF
>TRBV27|TRBJ2-3|.|.
TGTGCCAGCAGTCCCGGACAGGGCGGGAGGGTCACAGATACGCAGTATTTT
CASSPGQGGRVTDTQYF
>TRBV5-6|TRBJ2-3|.|TRBD2
TGTGCCAGCAGCTTGTCTTCTAGCGGGGGGGGTACAGATACGCAGTATTTT
CASSLSSSGGGTDTQYF
>TRBV10-2|TRBJ2-5|once|TRBD1
TGCGCCAGCAGTGAACAGGGGTGGAAGACCCAGTACTTC
CASSEQGWKTQYF
>TRBV6-5|TRBJ2-7|few|.
TGTGCCAGCAGTTACGGTCGGGGGTCGTACGAGCAGTACTTC
CASSYGRGSYEQYF
>TRBV6-5|TRBJ2-2|.|TRBD2
TGTGCCAGCAGCCCGACTAGCGGGGGCACCGGGGAGCTGTTTTTT
CASSPTSGGTGELFF
>TRBV13|TRBJ2-7|.|TRBD2
TGTGCCAGCAGCGACCGTACTAGCGCCGCCTACGAGCAGTACTTC
CASSDRTSAAYEQYF
>TRBV7-8|TRBJ2-5|.|TRBD2
TGTGCCAGCAGCGGGAGGCGGGGGGCCCCGTACCAAGAGACCCAGTACTTC
CASSGRRGAPYQETQYF
>TRBV4-1|TRBJ2-7|.|.
TGCGCCAGCAGCCAAGATCATTACAGCTCCTACGAGCAGTACTTC
CASSQDHYSSYEQYF
>TRBV5-1|TRBJ2-5|.|.
TGCGCCAGCAGCTTGGGTGCAATGGCTAGCCGAGAGACCCAGTACTTC
CASSLGAMASRETQYF
>TRBV2|TRBJ1-2|.|.
TGTGCCAGCAGCGTAATCGTCGGCTACACCTTC
CASSVIVGYTF
>TRBV27|TRBJ2-1|few|TRBD2
TGTGCCAGCAGTTCTGGACTAGCGGGGGGGCCTATGAATGAGCAGTTCTTC
CASSSGLAGGPMNEQFF
>TRBV10-3|TRBJ2-3|once|.
TGTGCCATCAGTGAGGAAAGCCCCACGGATACGCAGTATTTT
CAISEESPTDTQYF
>TRBV1|TRBJ2-2|.|.
TGCACCAGCAGCCAAGCTCAGCGGGAGGGCCGTACCGGGGAGCTGTTTTTT
CTSSQAQREGRTGELFF
>TRBV20-1|TRBJ2-7|.|.
TGCAGTGCTAGAAGGGGTTACGAGCAGTACTTC
CSARRGYEQYF
>TRBV6-1|TRBJ1-2|.|.
TGTGCCAGCAGTCCACCGAACGGGGACTTCTATGGCTACACCTTC
CASSPPNGDFYGYTF
>TRBV11-2|TRBJ2-7|medium-sized|.
TGTGCCAGCAGCTTAGAGCGCTACGAGCAGTACTTC
CASSLERYEQYF
>TRBV19|TRBJ1-5|few|TRBD1
TGTGCCAGTAGTCCCTGGGACAGCAGAGCGGAGCATTTT
CASSPWDSRAEHF
>TRBV5-1|TRBJ2-7|.|TRBD1
TGCGCCAGCAGCTTGTTACCCGGGACAGGAACCTACGAGCAGTACTTC
CASSLLPGTGTYEQYF
>TRBV7-9|TRBJ2-7|.|.
TGTGCCAGCAGCTTTGGAGTGGACGAGCAGTACTTC
CASSFGVDEQYF
>TRBV11-3|TRBJ2-7|few|.
TGTGCCAGCAGCTTAGAGCGCTACGAGCAGTACTTC
CASSLERYEQYF
>TRBV9|TRBJ2-1|.|.
TGTGCCAGCAGCGGCCGAGCACATGAGCAGTTCTTC
CASSGRAHEQFF